The 16 T cell receptor beta chains below all came from one sample that was sequenced in a study of T cells in Graves' hyperthyroidism and ophthalmopathy. Amplification of TCR beta CDR3 regions used RNA as the template. An initial round of RT-PCR targeting the TCR CDR3 relied on the HTBI primer set. TCRdb independently ran MiXCR on the multiplex PCR reads; one entry per CDR3 protein. The data contain fewer than 550,000 distinct CDR3 sequences, approximately 25% of them singletons. The sample taken for sequencing was blood. The receptors derive from a woman in her 30s with Graves' ophthalmopathy.

This clonotype was counted a single time. The chain recombines TRBV6-2 or TRBV6-3 with TRBJ2-5; possibly TRBD2 for D (6 bases). Trimming stripped 4 bases from V and 5 bases from J, with 14 bases between. The CDR3 length is 14 residues. Germline V gene data show CDR1 as MNHEY and CDR2 as SVGEGT. The CDR3 region has the DNA TGTGCCAGCAGTTTGGGGGGAAGGTGGGAGACCCAGTACTTC. Amino acid sequence: CASSLGGRWETQYF.

The rearrangement joins TRBV7-2 to TRBJ1-1, with D unclear. The germline V gene encodes CDR1 SGHTA and CDR2 FQGNSA. There are 14 residues in the CDR3. Trimming stripped 5 bases from V and 0 bases from J, with 10 bases between. CDR3 bases: TGTGCCAGCAGCCCCAAGATCATGAACACTGAAGCTTTCTTT. This sequence encodes CASSPKIMNTEAFF.

Only one count was recorded for this clonotype. V is TRBV6-2 or TRBV6-3 and J is TRBJ1-1; the match to TRBD1 covers 8 bases. Per germline, CDR1 MNHEY and CDR2 SVGEGT. The CDR3 has 18 amino acids. After removal of 6 bases from V and 1 base from J, the junction contained 16 bases not matched to a gene. CDR3 DNA: TGTGCCAGCAGGGGACCGGACAGGGTGTCAGGAGGGAACACTGAAGCTTTCTTT. Translating gives CASRGPDRVSGGNTEAFF.

V usage is TRBV29-1 and J usage is TRBJ1-1; 7 bases agree with TRBD1. Germline trimming cut 6 bases from V and 2 bases from J; bases unmatched to any gene: 6. Germline CDR1 is SQVTM and CDR2 is ANQGSEA. The CDR3 is 13 residues long. CDR3 DNA: TGCAGCGTCCAGGAGGGGGCTAACACTGAAGCTTTCTTT. Amino acids: CSVQEGANTEAFF. Based on the CDR3 plus reference TRBV29-1 and TRBJ1-1, the full variable domain is SAVISQKPSRDICQRGTSLTIQCQVDSQVTMMFWYRQQPGQSLTLIATANQGSEATYESGFVIDKFPISRPNLTFSTLTVSNMSPEDSSIYLCSVQEGANTEAFFGQGTRLTVV.

This clonotype has at least ten counts. The chain combines TRBV6-1 with TRBJ1-5; D remains ambiguous. V shed 1 base and J shed 3 bases, with 10 bases lying between them. This CDR3 has 15 residues. Per germline, CDR1 MNHNS and CDR2 SASEGT. The CDR3 coding sequence is TGTGCCAGCAGTGAAGGGGTGGCCTACAATCAGCCCCAGCATTTT. Translating it yields CASSEGVAYNQPQHF.

Points on this clonotype: A much larger clone is a single base away; this may be a read error. The V and J genes are TRBV5-6 and TRBJ2-5, with unresolved D. This CDR3 comprises 14 residues. The V end lost 0 bases, the J end lost 6 bases, and 12 bases lay between the germline ends. Germline CDR1 and CDR2: SGHDT and YYEEEE. CDR3 protein: CASSLGLPEKTQYF. The CDR3 region has the DNA TGTGCCAGCAGCTTGGGACTGCCGGAAAAGACCCAGTACTTC.

In its sample, this clonotype was seen many times. The chain has TRBV28 and TRBJ2-7; D gene unclear. Trimming pared 5 bases from V and 6 bases from J, leaving 8 bases between. This CDR3 region has 11 residues. The germline V gene has CDR1 MDHEN and CDR2 SYDVKM. The CDR3 reads CASSAHSEQYF. Written as DNA, the CDR3 is TGTGCCAGCAGTGCCCACTCCGAGCAGTACTTC.

This clonotype was counted ten times or more. V gene TRBV5-1 combines with J gene TRBJ2-5; a possible D gene is TRBD1 (6 bases). The CDR3 length is 14 residues. Germline values: CDR1 SGHRS, CDR2 YFSETQ. Trimming shortened V by 4 bases and J by 5 bases, and 15 bases separated the two germline ends. The CDR3, as DNA: TGCGCCAGCAGCCCTGTGTGGGGGCGGGAGACCCAGTACTTC. This sequence encodes CASSPVWGRETQYF. Using reference TRBV5-1 and TRBJ2-5 for the parts outside the CDR3, the full variable domain is KAGVTQTPRYLIKTRGQQVTLSCSPISGHRSVSWYQQTPGQGLQFLFEYFSETQRNKGNFPGRFSGRQFSNSRSEMNVSTLELGDSALYLCASSPVWGRETQYFGPGTRLLVL.

The V and J genes are TRBV19 and TRBJ1-3; perhaps TRBD1 as D (5 bases). The V gene lost 6 bases and the J gene lost 2 bases, with 8 bases spanning the gap. CDR3 length: 13 residues. Germline V gene data show CDR1 as LNHDA and CDR2 as SQIVND (reference sequence). Here the CDR3 DNA reads TGTGCCAGTAGAGGGGAGGCTGGAAACACCATATATTTT. Encoded protein: CASRGEAGNTIYF.

In its sample, this clonotype was seen a few times. The V call is TRBV18, the J call TRBJ2-2, with D uncertain. The length of the CDR3 is 15 residues. CDR1 and CDR2 from the germline V gene are KGHSH and LQKENI. V was pared by 1 base and J by 2 bases, with 8 bases between. CDR3 DNA sequence: TGTGCCAGCTCACCACTTTCCGAAAACACCGGGGAGCTGTTTTTT. Encoded protein: CASSPLSENTGELFF.

This clonotype was detected ten times or more. J is TRBJ2-7 and V is TRBV11-2; D is unclear. There are 11 residues in the CDR3. V dropped 9 bases and J dropped 4 bases, with 10 bases sitting between them. Germline CDR1 reads SGHAT; CDR2 reads FQNNGV. CDR3 sequence reads: CARTGSYEQYF. The CDR3 region has the DNA TGTGCCAGGACCGGCAGTTACGAGCAGTACTTC.

Of note for this clonotype: This clone may be a read error of a much larger clone one base away. The gene calls are TRBV27 and TRBJ2-2; D is possibly TRBD1 or TRBD2 (5 bases each). Germline CDR1 MNHEY, CDR2 SMNVEV (reference sequence). This CDR3 has 16 amino acids. CDR3 DNA sequence: TGTGCCAGCAGTTTATATCGGGGCAGGAACACCGGGGAGCTGTGTTTT. Residues: CASSLYRGRNTGELCF.

The chain recombines TRBV6-5 with TRBJ1-5; D is possibly TRBD1 (6 bases). Trimming shortened V by 0 bases and J by 7 bases, and 10 bases separated the two germline ends. In germline, CDR1 is MNHEY, CDR2 SVGAGI. The CDR3 is 14 amino acids. DNA for the CDR3: TGTGCCAGCAGTTACTCGGACAGAGGGCAGCCCCAGCATTTT. This sequence encodes CASSYSDRGQPQHF.

This chain connects TRBV15 to TRBJ1-1, with D unresolved. The CDR3 runs to 14 residues. Per germline, CDR1 LNHNV and CDR2 YYDKDF (reference sequence). V gave up 9 bases and J gave up 8 bases, with 22 bases separating them. CDR3 nucleotide sequence: TGTGCCACGAGGGAGGATAGCGTATATGGGGAAGCTTTCTTT. Protein product: CATREDSVYGEAFF. Full variable domain (missing parts from reference TRBV15 and TRBJ1-1): DAMVIQNPRYQVTQFGKPVTLSCSQTLNHNVMYWYQQKSSQAPKLLFHYYDKDFNNEADTPDNFQSRRPNTSFCFLDIRSPGLGDTAMYLCATREDSVYGEAFFGQGTRLTVV.

The chain is built from TRBV15 and TRBJ1-5; D is ambiguous. In germline, CDR1 is LNHNV, CDR2 YYDKDF (reference sequence). The CDR3 sequence is 16 residues long. Trimming cost V 1 base and J 0 bases, with 10 bases left between them. CDR3 protein: CATSRGATLSNQPQHF. Written as DNA, the CDR3 is TGTGCCACCAGCAGAGGCGCGACGCTTAGCAATCAGCCCCAGCATTTT.

This clonotype was seen many times. CDR3 sequence reads: CASTDRGNDHEQYF. Written as DNA, the CDR3 is TGTGCCAGCACCGACAGGGGGAACGACCACGAGCAGTACTTC. The chain couples TRBV12-3 or TRBV12-4 to TRBJ2-7, with 9 bases matching TRBD1. V shed 7 bases and J 5 bases; nucleotides not matched to a gene: 9. The CDR3 extends over 14 amino acids.